This T cell receptor beta chain comes out of a study of blood T cell repertoires in COVID-19. Clones were read by immunoSEQ multiplex PCR, and TCRdb kept only the in-frame ones, dropping some. The sample holds 200,000 to 300,000 clones; over 80% are singletons and the top ten take approximately 3.4%. On this clone: An end of the junction differs from the germline gene, which may be a read error.

What was sequenced was PBMCs or T cells enriched from blood (not recorded which). This receptor was obtained from a woman in her forties who had been exposed to COVID-19.

CDR3 coding DNA: TGTGCCAGCAGGTTAGCGGGAGTGGAGTTCTTC. Protein sequence: CASRLAGVEFF. The chain couples TRBV12-3 or TRBV12-4 to TRBJ2-1; the match to TRBD2 covers 9 bases. The CDR3 is 11 residues long.